The source of this T cell receptor beta chain is a study of T-cell reconstitution after alpha-beta-depleted transplantation in children. The CDR3 contains 13 residues. V was shortened by 6 bases and J by 1 base, with 10 bases between the two germline ends. Germline-derived CDR1 and CDR2 are LNHDA and SQIVND (reference sequence). Construction of the TCRbeta library involved unique molecular identifiers. A single record per CDR3 protein comes from TCRdb applying MiXCR to the PCR reads. The table shows some 530,000 distinct CDR3 sequences, with around 13% occurring only once. Sample: PBMCs from the stem cell graft donor, taken from the stem cell graft. The sequence was collected from a human donor who donated a stem cell graft to a child with combined immunodeficiency. The chain joins TRBV19 to TRBJ2-7; unclear D gene. The CDR3 sequence: CASSLDWSYEQYF. The CDR3 nucleotides are TGTGCCAGTAGCCTCGACTGGTCCTACGAGCAGTACTTC.